Listed below are T cell receptor beta chains from one sample, sequenced in a study of cytomegalovirus exposure and HLA in healthy donors. This table comes from immunoSEQ multiplex PCR, and its TCRdb copy is limited to in-frame clones, with some not included. The data contain 180,000 or so clones, about 82% of them singletons. The specimen was PBMCs. These receptors were collected from a woman aged 25-40 years in good health and CMV-seronegative. The CDR3 runs from the conserved cysteine through the conserved F or W. Clone size is stated in some rows and not others, as once, few, many or a class when expanded.

abundance | j_gene | v_gene | CDR3aa
NA | TRBJ2-1 | TRBV5-1 | CASSLAAANEQFF
NA | TRBJ2-3 | TRBV7-3 | CASSPTSLEKWTDTQYF
NA | TRBJ2-3 | TRBV30 | CAWSVSLAGVTDTQYF
once | TRBJ1-2 | TRBV7-3 | CASSPTGGQGLIPYGYTF
NA | TRBJ2-2 | TRBV19 | CASSISGAGELFF
NA | TRBJ2-3 | TRBV19 | CASSILGTDTQYF
NA | TRBJ1-4 | TRBV9 | CASSSGVSATNEKLFF
NA | TRBJ1-2 | TRBV30 | CAWMGGNYGYTF
NA | TRBJ1-2 | TRBV4-1 | CASSQDVGFNSGYTF
NA | TRBJ2-1 | TRBV12-5 | CARGQGAYNEQFF
NA | TRBJ2-5 | TRBV9 | CASSVGGGQETQYF
NA | TRBJ2-3 | TRBV7-2 | CASSLQPAGASTDTQYF
NA | TRBJ2-1 | TRBV19 | CASSSTGNNNEQFF
NA | TRBJ1-1 | TRBV12-5 | CASGHPIPSEAFF
NA | TRBJ2-7 | TRBV7-7 | CASSFGTGREQYF